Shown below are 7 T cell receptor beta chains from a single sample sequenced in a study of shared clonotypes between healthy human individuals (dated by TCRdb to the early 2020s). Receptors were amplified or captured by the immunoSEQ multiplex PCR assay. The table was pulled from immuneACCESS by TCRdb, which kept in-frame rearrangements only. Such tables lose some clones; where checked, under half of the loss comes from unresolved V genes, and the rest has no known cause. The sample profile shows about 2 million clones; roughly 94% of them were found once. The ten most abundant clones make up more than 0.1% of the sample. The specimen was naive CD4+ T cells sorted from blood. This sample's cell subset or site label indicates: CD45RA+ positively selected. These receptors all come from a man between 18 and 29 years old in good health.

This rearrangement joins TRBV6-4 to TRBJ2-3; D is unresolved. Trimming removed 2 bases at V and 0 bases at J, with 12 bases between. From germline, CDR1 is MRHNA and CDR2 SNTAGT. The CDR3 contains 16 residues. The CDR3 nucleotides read TGTGCCAGCAGTGACCCTAACACCACTAGCACAGATACGCAGTATTTT. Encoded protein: CASSDPNTTSTDTQYF.

CDR3 DNA: TGTGCCAGCAGCGTACAGGACCACATATACGGGGAGCTGTTTTTT. This encodes CASSVQDHIYGELFF. This chain links TRBV9 with TRBJ2-2; D ambiguous. The V and J ends lost 1 base and 7 bases respectively, with 14 bases between them. The CDR3 runs 15 residues. CDR1 SGDLS and CDR2 YYNGEE come from the germline V gene.

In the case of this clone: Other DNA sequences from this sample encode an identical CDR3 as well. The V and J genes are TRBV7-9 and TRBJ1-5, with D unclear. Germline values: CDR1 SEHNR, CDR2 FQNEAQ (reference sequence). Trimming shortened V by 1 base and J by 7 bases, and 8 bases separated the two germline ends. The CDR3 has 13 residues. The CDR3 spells CASSLGGGQPQHF. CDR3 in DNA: TGTGCCAGCAGCTTAGGTGGCGGACAGCCCCAGCATTTT.

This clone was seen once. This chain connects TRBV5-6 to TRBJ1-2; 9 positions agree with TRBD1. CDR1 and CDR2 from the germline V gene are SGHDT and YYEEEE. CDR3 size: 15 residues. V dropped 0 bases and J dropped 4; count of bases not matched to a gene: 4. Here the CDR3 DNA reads TGTGCCAGCAGCTTGGACAGGGGGCTTGTCTATGGCTACACCTTC. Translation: CASSLDRGLVYGYTF.

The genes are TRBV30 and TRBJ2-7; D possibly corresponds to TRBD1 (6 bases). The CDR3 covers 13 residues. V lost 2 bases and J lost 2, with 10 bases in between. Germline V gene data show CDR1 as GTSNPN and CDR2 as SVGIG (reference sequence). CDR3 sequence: CAWSSDSAYEQYF. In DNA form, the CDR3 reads TGTGCCTGGAGTTCGGACAGCGCCTACGAGCAGTACTTC.

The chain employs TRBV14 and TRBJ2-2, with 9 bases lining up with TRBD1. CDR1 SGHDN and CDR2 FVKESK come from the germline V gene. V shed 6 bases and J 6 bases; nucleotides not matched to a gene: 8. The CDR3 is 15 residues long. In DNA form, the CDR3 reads TGTGCCAGCAGTTTCCGGGACAGGGTTCCCGGGGAGCTGTTTTTT. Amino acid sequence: CASSFRDRVPGELFF.

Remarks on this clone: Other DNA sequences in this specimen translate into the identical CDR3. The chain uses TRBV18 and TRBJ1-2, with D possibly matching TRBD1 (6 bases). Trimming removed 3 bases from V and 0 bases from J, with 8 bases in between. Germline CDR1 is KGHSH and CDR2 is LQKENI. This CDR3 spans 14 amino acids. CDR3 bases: TGTGCCAGCTCACCCGGACAGACTAACTATGGCTACACCTTC. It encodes CASSPGQTNYGYTF.